This TCR beta chain was documented in a study of type 1 and type 2 diabetes patients. This CDR3 comprises 16 residues. V was cut by 4 bases and J by 7 bases, with 22 bases left in between. Germline V gives CDR1 SGHDN, CDR2 FVKESK. Genomic DNA was the PCR template. The TCR beta CDR3 region was amplified using 30 forward and 13 reverse primers. TCRdb independently ran MiXCR on the multiplex PCR reads; one entry per CDR3 protein. The table records around 300,000 distinct CDR3 sequences, around 47% of them present only once. V and J are TRBV14 and TRBJ1-2; no reliable D call. Material: peripheral blood mononuclear cells (PBMCs). This clonotype was sampled from a man aged 18 to 29 with type 2 diabetes. CDR3 in amino acids: CASSRNKLGRSGGYTF. The CDR3 DNA follows: TGTGCCAGCAGCCGAAACAAGCTTGGCAGGTCGGGTGGCTACACCTTC. Full variable domain (rest looked up from reference TRBV14 and TRBJ1-2): EAGVTQFPSHSVIEKGQTVTLRCDPISGHDNLYWYRRVMGKEIKFLLHFVKESKQDESGMPNNRFLAERTGGTYSTLKVQPAELEDSGVYFCASSRNKLGRSGGYTFGSGTRLTVV.